The sequence of this TCR beta chain was determined in a study of OX40 agonist ivuxolimab in advanced cancers. Germline V lookup: CDR1 SGHRS, CDR2 YFSETQ. This CDR3 has 19 amino acids. J gave up 4 bases and V 6 bases, and 22 bases lay outside the gene matches. Assay: immunoSEQ multiplex PCR; the TCRdb copy retains only in-frame clones and omits some. The sample lists tens of thousands of clones, around 90% seen once, with 0.55% to 0.65% in the top ten. The TCR originated in an adult with an advanced solid tumor such as melanoma, head and neck, liver or kidney cancer. The chain has TRBV5-1 and TRBJ2-1; 7 bases line up with TRBD1. Here the sequenced sample was CD4+ or CD8+ T cells sorted from blood, taken in a trial of the OX40 agonist ivuxolimab. The CDR3 DNA is TGCGCCAGCAAGATCAGTCCCGGACAGGTTGTGTTGGGATACAATGAGCAGTTCTTC. Amino acids: CASKISPGQVVLGYNEQFF. Full variable domain (missing parts from reference TRBV5-1 and TRBJ2-1): KAGVTQTPRYLIKTRGQQVTLSCSPISGHRSVSWYQQTPGQGLQFLFEYFSETQRNKGNFPGRFSGRQFSNSRSEMNVSTLELGDSALYLCASKISPGQVVLGYNEQFFGPGTRLTVL.